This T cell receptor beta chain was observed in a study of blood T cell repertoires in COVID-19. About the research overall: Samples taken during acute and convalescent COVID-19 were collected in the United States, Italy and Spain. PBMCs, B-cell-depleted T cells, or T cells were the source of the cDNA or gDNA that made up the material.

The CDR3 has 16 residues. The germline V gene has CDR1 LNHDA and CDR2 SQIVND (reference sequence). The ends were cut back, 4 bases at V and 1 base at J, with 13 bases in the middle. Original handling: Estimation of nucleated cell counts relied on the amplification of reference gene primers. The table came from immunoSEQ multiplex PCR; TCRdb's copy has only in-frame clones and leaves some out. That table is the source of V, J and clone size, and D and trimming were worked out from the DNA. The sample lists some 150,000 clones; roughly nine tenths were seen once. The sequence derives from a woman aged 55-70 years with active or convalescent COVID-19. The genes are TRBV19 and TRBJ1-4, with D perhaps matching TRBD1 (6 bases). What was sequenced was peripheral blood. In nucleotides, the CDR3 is TGTGCCAGTAGTACGGGCAGGGGCCGAACTAATGAAAAACTGTTTTTT. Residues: CASSTGRGRTNEKLFF.